This T cell receptor (beta chain) was observed in a study of cytomegalovirus exposure and HLA in healthy donors. Study in general: Sequencing of 150 million to 200 million T cells in an earlier analysis found 100 million to 140 million unique TCR beta sequences. Among the approximately 420 donors who were genotyped, over 70% fell in the genetic ancestry cluster that is associated with self-reported Caucasian donors.

The V gene lost 2 bases and the J gene lost 8 bases, with 12 bases spanning the gap. Germline CDR1 reads LGHNT; CDR2 reads FRNRAP. The length of the CDR3 is 13 residues. This PCR relied on a set of 60 Vbeta primers and 13 Jbeta primers. The data were produced by immunoSEQ multiplex PCR, yet TCRdb's version contains in-frame clones alone and is incomplete. The sample has about 160,000 clones, about 82% seen once. The V gene is TRBV12-5, the J gene TRBJ1-2; D might be TRBD1 (5 bases). This receptor was obtained from a woman younger than 30 in good health and CMV-seronegative. Material for sequencing was PBMCs. The CDR3 nucleotides are TGTGCTAGTGGTTTGTCAGGACAAGGCGGCTACACCTTC. It translates to CASGLSGQGGYTF.